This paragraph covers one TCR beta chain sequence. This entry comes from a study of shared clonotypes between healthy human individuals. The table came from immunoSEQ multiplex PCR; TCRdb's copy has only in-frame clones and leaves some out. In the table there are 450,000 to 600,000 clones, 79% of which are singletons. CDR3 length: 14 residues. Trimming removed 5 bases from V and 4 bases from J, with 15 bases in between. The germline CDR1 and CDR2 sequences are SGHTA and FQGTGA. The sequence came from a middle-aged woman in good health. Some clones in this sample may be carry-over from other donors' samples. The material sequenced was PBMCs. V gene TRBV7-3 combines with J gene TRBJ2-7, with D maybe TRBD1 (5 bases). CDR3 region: CASSEQTGWYEQYF. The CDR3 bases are TGTGCCAGCAGCGAACAAACAGGATGGTACGAGCAGTACTTC.